The 15 T cell receptor beta chains below were found in one sample sequenced in a study of response to subunit inactivated influenza vaccine. A single record per CDR3 protein comes from TCRdb applying MiXCR to the RT-PCR reads. The sample contains hundreds of thousands of distinct CDR3 sequences, 18% of which appear only once. Source: PBMCs from blood, taken more than 4 days after vaccination. These receptors originate from a man over 45 who received an inactivated influenza vaccine.

The chain employs TRBV9 and TRBJ2-4; TRBD2 matches at 7 bases. Trimming cost V 0 bases and J 7 bases; bases outside gene matches: 7. Germline V CDR1 and CDR2: SGDLS, YYNGEE. The CDR3 runs 15 residues. This chain's CDR3 is CASSVEAGVPNIQYF. DNA of the CDR3: TGTGCCAGCAGCGTAGAGGCGGGAGTCCCGAACATTCAGTACTTC.

This clonotype was found a few times. V gene TRBV6-4 combines with J gene TRBJ2-2; D is possibly TRBD2 (7 bases). CDR1 and CDR2 (germline): MRHNA, SNTAGT. Trimming left V 5 bases short and J 5 bases short, with 18 bases between. The CDR3 is 16 amino acids. The CDR3: CASSSGTSSGTGELFF. The CDR3, as DNA: TGTGCCAGCAGTAGCGGGACATCTTCAGGGACCGGGGAGCTGTTTTTT.

This clonotype was observed a few times. J is TRBJ2-1 and V is TRBV7-9; D uncertain. V was trimmed by 1 base and J by 12 bases, leaving 10 bases between them. Germline V lookup: CDR1 SEHNR, CDR2 FQNEAQ (reference sequence). This CDR3 region has 12 residues. This CDR3 reads CASSLGGRGQFF. DNA of the CDR3: TGTGCCAGCAGCTTAGGCGGACGAGGGCAGTTCTTC.

This chain uses TRBV5-1 with TRBJ2-1; 13 nucleotides match TRBD2. The V gene's germline CDR1 is SGHRS and CDR2 YFSETQ. V lost 4 bases and J lost 6; bases outside the gene matches: 7. The CDR3 spans 16 residues. The CDR3 nucleotides read TGCGCCAGCAGCCTCGGACTAGCGGGAGTTTTCAATGAGCAGTTCTTC. This encodes CASSLGLAGVFNEQFF.

The rearrangement joins TRBV5-4 to TRBJ2-7, with 12 bases aligning to TRBD2. Germline CDR1 is SGHNT and CDR2 is YYREEE (reference sequence). The CDR3 is 15 amino acids. The trim removed 5 bases at V and 5 bases at J, leaving 8 bases unmatched. CDR3 sequence: CASSPTSGRIDEQYF. The CDR3 nucleotides are TGTGCCAGCAGTCCGACTAGCGGGAGAATCGACGAGCAGTACTTC. Drawing the rest from reference TRBV5-4 and TRBJ2-7, the complete variable domain is ETGVTQSPTHLIKTRGQQVTLRCSSQSGHNTVSWYQQALGQGPQFIFQYYREEENGRGNFPPRFSGLQFPNYSSELNVNALELDDSALYLCASSPTSGRIDEQYFGPGTRLTVT.

The chain joins TRBV18 to TRBJ1-5; D is perhaps TRBD1 (5 bases). CDR1 KGHSH and CDR2 LQKENI come from the germline V gene. CDR3 length: 15 amino acids. The V and J ends lost 1 base and 5 bases respectively, with 12 bases between them. This CDR3 reads CASSPLGDGDQPQHF. The CDR3 nucleotides are TGTGCCAGCTCACCACTAGGGGATGGGGATCAGCCCCAGCATTTT.

This clonotype was seen only a few times. J is TRBJ2-3 and V is TRBV15; no clear D gene. The germline gives CDR1 LNHNV, CDR2 YYDKDF (reference sequence). The ends were cut back, 0 bases at V and 4 bases at J, with 5 bases in the middle. This CDR3 has 13 amino acids. The CDR3 is CATSREQADTQYF. CDR3 in DNA: TGTGCCACCAGCAGAGAGCAAGCAGATACGCAGTATTTT.

This chain connects TRBV11-2 to TRBJ2-7; D is uncertain. From germline, CDR1 is SGHAT and CDR2 FQNNGV. This CDR3 contains 14 residues. V lost 4 bases and J 1 base, leaving 11 bases between the germline ends. The CDR3 DNA sequence: TGTGCCAGCAGCTCGATTCAGCGTTCCTACGAGCAGTACTTC. Protein product: CASSSIQRSYEQYF.

The rearrangement uses TRBV20-1 and TRBJ2-1; D gene ambiguous. The CDR3 runs 12 residues. CDR1 is DFQATT and CDR2 is SNEGSKA in the germline V gene (reference sequence). Trimming removed 7 bases at V and 5 bases at J, with 12 bases between. The DNA for the CDR3 is TGCAGTGTGGGTGACGGACACAATGAGCAGTTCTTC. Translated: CSVGDGHNEQFF.

This clonotype has at least ten counts. The chain uses TRBV29-1 and TRBJ1-2, with 8 bases identical to TRBD1. This CDR3 is 14 amino acids long. Losses at the gene ends were 6 bases for V and 2 bases for J; bases not matched to a gene: 8. Looked up from germline, CDR1 is SQVTM and CDR2 is ANQGSEA. CDR3 sequence: CSVYGDRTNYGYTF. CDR3 nucleotide sequence: TGCAGCGTATACGGGGACAGGACCAACTATGGCTACACCTTC.

V is TRBV12-3 or TRBV12-4 and J is TRBJ1-3, with 9 bases identical to TRBD1. V shed 4 bases, J shed 1 base, and the junction held 5 bases outside the gene matches. The CDR3 sequence is 16 residues long. For the CDR3, the DNA is TGTGCCAGCAGTTGGGGACAGGGATTGTCTGGAAACACCATATATTTT. Its translation is CASSWGQGLSGNTIYF.

The chain is built from TRBV12-3 or TRBV12-4 and TRBJ2-3; D is ambiguous. The ends were cut back, 1 base at V and 5 bases at J, with 10 bases in the middle. The CDR3 sequence is 14 residues long. This chain's CDR3 is CASSLERRRDTQYF. CDR3 nucleotides: TGTGCCAGCAGTTTAGAGAGACGGCGAGATACGCAGTATTTT.

In its sample, this clonotype was seen a few times. The chain recombines TRBV5-6 with TRBJ1-1; TRBD1 is a possible D gene (5 bases). This CDR3 is 15 amino acids long. V dropped 0 bases and J dropped 8 bases, with 17 bases sitting between them. Germline-derived CDR1 and CDR2 are SGHDT and YYEEEE. This CDR3 is CASSLALRQGKEAFF. The CDR3 DNA sequence: TGTGCCAGCAGCTTGGCCCTGAGGCAGGGAAAGGAAGCTTTCTTT.

In its sample, this clonotype was seen a few times. The chain uses TRBV12-3 or TRBV12-4 and TRBJ1-1; D unclear. Trimming shortened V by 2 bases and J by 9 bases, and 13 bases separated the two germline ends. This CDR3 has 13 amino acids. The CDR3 loop is CASSLQAPAQAFF. The CDR3 DNA is TGTGCCAGCAGTTTACAGGCGCCCGCTCAAGCTTTCTTT.

The gene calls are TRBV28 and TRBJ2-3; D is unresolved. Per the germline V gene, CDR1 is MDHEN and CDR2 is SYDVKM. The CDR3 covers 15 residues. V was pared by 4 bases and J by 3 bases, with 14 bases between. CDR3 region: CASSYSSTFTDTQYF. The CDR3 DNA sequence: TGTGCCAGCAGTTATTCTAGTACTTTTACAGATACGCAGTATTTT.